A selection of T cell receptor beta chains follows, all from one sample in a study of cytomegalovirus exposure and HLA in healthy donors. Assay used: immunoSEQ multiplex PCR; TCRdb lists only in-frame clones, some missing. The sample yields some 140,000 clones, approximately 79% seen once. The material sequenced was PBMCs. All receptors come from a middle-aged man in good health and CMV-seropositive. CDR3s include the opening cysteine and the closing phenylalanine or tryptophan. The order of the fields is D gene, V gene, J gene, clone size, CDR3 DNA, CDR3 protein. A D gene is named only where the DNA matches it firmly. The size field is filled for only some rows; it gives once, few, many or a size class.

NA	TRBV10-1	TRBJ2-2	NA	TGCGCCAGCAGTATGAACAGGGCGAACACCGGGGAGCTGTTTTTT	CASSMNRANTGELFF
NA	TRBV15	TRBJ2-7	NA	TGTGCCACCAGCAGAGAGAGGACAGCGGAAGGGGGTTCCGAAAGCGAGCAGTACTTC	CATSRERTAEGGSESEQYF
NA	TRBV5-6	TRBJ2-7	NA	TGTGCCAGCAGCTTTAGGGCGGGAACCTACGAGCAGTACTTC	CASSFRAGTYEQYF
NA	TRBV6-5	TRBJ2-7	NA	TGTGCCAGCAGTTACTCGGACAGCTCCTACGAGCAGTACTTC	CASSYSDSSYEQYF
NA	TRBV5-5	TRBJ2-7	NA	TGTGCCAGCAGCTCGGGACTGGACAGGTCCTACGAGCAGTACTTC	CASSSGLDRSYEQYF
NA	TRBV4-1	TRBJ1-1	NA	TGCGCCAGCAGCGTTAGGGACACCGACACTGAAGCTTTCTTT	CASSVRDTDTEAFF
NA	TRBV30	TRBJ2-2	NA	TGTGCCTGGAGTGTACTTAGGGGCGGGGAGCTGTTTTTT	CAWSVLRGGELFF
NA	TRBV19	TRBJ1-1	medium-sized	TGTGCCAGTAGGGTGAGGACAGAGAACACTGAAGCTTTCTTT	CASRVRTENTEAFF
TRBD2	TRBV14	TRBJ2-7	NA	TGTGCCAGCAGCCAAGATTCTAGCGGGAGAAGGCAGTACTTC	CASSQDSSGRRQYF
NA	TRBV29-1	TRBJ1-1	once	TGCAGCGTTGTAGTGACAGGTGAAGCTTTCTTT	CSVVVTGEAFF
NA	TRBV2	TRBJ1-3	NA	TGTGCCAGCAGCCCGGACGCGGGCGGGAACACCATATATTTT	CASSPDAGGNTIYF
TRBD1	TRBV19	TRBJ1-2	NA	TGTGCCAGTAGATCAGGGGGCGCGGGCGACACCTTC	CASRSGGAGDTF
NA	TRBV2	TRBJ1-5	NA	TGTGCCAGCAGTGATTACGGTCCAGGTACTAATCAGCCCCAGCATTTT	CASSDYGPGTNQPQHF
NA	TRBV6-1	TRBJ1-5	NA	TGTGCCAGCACCCCCGGGATGAGGGACACTCAGCCCCAGCATTTT	CASTPGMRDTQPQHF
TRBD2	TRBV28	TRBJ2-2	NA	TGTGCCAGCAGCCTACCTAGCGGGAACGCGCAGGGCGGGGAGCTGTTTTTT	CASSLPSGNAQGGELFF
TRBD2	TRBV14	TRBJ2-7	once	TGTGCCAGCAGCCCGCCGGGACTAGAGTGGTACGAGCAGTACTTC	CASSPPGLEWYEQYF
TRBD1	TRBV11-2	TRBJ2-2	NA	TGTGCCAGCAGCACGGGACAGGGGACCGGGGAGCTGTTTTTT	CASSTGQGTGELFF
TRBD2	TRBV27	TRBJ2-3	NA	TGTGCCAGCAGTTTCGGACTAGCGGGAGGGCCGAACACAGATACGCAGTATTTT	CASSFGLAGGPNTDTQYF
NA	TRBV7-9	TRBJ2-6	NA	TGTGCCAGCAGCTCCTCGATGACTAGGACCTCTGGGGCCAACGTCCTGACTTTC	CASSSSMTRTSGANVLTF
TRBD2	TRBV7-2	TRBJ2-7	NA	TGTGCCAGCAGCTTAGGGTCTAGCGGGAGCTATGACTACGAGCAGTACTTC	CASSLGSSGSYDYEQYF
NA	TRBV5-6	TRBJ2-3	few	TGTGCCAGCAGCTTGGGCGGCCAGATTACAGATACGCAGTATTTT	CASSLGGQITDTQYF
NA	TRBV7-8	TRBJ2-6	NA	TGTGCCAGCAGGCCAGGGGGGGCCAACGTCCTGACTTTC	CASRPGGANVLTF
TRBD2	TRBV14	TRBJ2-7	NA	TGTGCCAGCAGCCCGCGACTAGCGGGAGGGGACGAGCAGTACTTC	CASSPRLAGGDEQYF
TRBD2	TRBV4-1	TRBJ2-1	NA	TGCGCCAGCAGCAAAGCGGGAGGGCCTTACAATGAGCAGTTCTTC	CASSKAGGPYNEQFF
TRBD1	TRBV19	TRBJ1-5	NA	TGTGCCAGTAGTAAGGGGGCGGGTCAGCCCCAGCATTTT	CASSKGAGQPQHF
TRBD1	TRBV19	TRBJ2-2	NA	TGTGCCAGTAGAGGAAGGACAGGGGGCCTGAACACCGGGGAGCTGTTTTTT	CASRGRTGGLNTGELFF
NA	TRBV11-2	TRBJ2-2	NA	TGTGCCAGCACCCCTGTGTTGAACACCGGGGAGCTGTTTTTT	CASTPVLNTGELFF
TRBD2	TRBV5-1	TRBJ2-2	NA	TGCGCCAGCAGCTTCGGACTAGCGGACACCGGGGAGCTGTTTTTT	CASSFGLADTGELFF
TRBD2	TRBV7-2	TRBJ2-7	NA	TGTGCCAGCAGCTTAGTTCGCGGGAGGCCTTCCTACGAGCAGTACTTC	CASSLVRGRPSYEQYF
NA	TRBV19	TRBJ1-2	NA	TGTGCCAGTAGTCCGCAAGAGGACAGCTATGGCTACACCTTC	CASSPQEDSYGYTF